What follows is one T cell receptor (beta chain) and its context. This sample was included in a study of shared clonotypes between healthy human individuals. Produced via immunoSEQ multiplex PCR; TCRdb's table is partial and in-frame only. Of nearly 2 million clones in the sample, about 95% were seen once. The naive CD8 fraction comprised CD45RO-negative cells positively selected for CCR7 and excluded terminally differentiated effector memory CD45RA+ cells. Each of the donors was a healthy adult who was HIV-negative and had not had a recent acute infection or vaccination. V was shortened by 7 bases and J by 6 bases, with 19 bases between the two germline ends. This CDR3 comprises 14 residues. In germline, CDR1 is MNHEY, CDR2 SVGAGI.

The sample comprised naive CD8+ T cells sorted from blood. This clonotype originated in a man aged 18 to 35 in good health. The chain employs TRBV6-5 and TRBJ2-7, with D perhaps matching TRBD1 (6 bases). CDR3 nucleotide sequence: TGTGCCAGCACCCGGGACAACGAGGACCTCGAGCAGTACTTC. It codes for CASTRDNEDLEQYF.